The rows below give T cell receptor beta chains drawn from one sample of a study of control samples from healthy donors and cancer patients. Profiled with immunoSEQ multiplex PCR; TCRdb holds only in-frame clones, not every one. This table has 100,000 to 150,000 clones, around 86% appearing once. The sequenced material came from blood. The receptors stem from a man between 35 and 55 years old in good health. The CDR3 runs from the conserved cysteine through the conserved F or W. Each record gives: V gene, J gene, CDR3 protein.

>TRBV25-1|TRBJ2-1
CASSEELDTISYNEQFF
>TRBV7-9|TRBJ1-2
CASSLIQNYGYTF
>TRBV19|TRBJ1-1
CVSSKEIEVSEAFF
>TRBV5-1|TRBJ1-2
CASSLAGNDGYTF
>TRBV5-1|TRBJ2-3
CASSPGLAGGVADTQYF
>TRBV7-2|TRBJ2-4
CASSLTAGGGKNIQYF
>TRBV3-1/TRBV3-2|TRBJ2-5
CASSQPGTSGGYRETQYF
>TRBV29-1|TRBJ1-2
CSVSVRGADYGYTF
>TRBV7-9|TRBJ1-4
CASSLGGANEKLFF
>TRBV27|TRBJ2-1
CASSPRRQGANEQFF
>TRBV18|TRBJ2-1
CASSLDRVDYNEQFF
>TRBV29-1|TRBJ1-6
CSVAEVGVNSPLHF
>TRBV10-1|TRBJ2-7
CASSESTGQGHYEQYF
>TRBV7-9|TRBJ2-7
CASSLFRDYEQYF
>TRBV5-1|TRBJ1-4
CASSLDRGAGREKLFF
>TRBV6-5|TRBJ2-7
CASRTPGSGGYEQYF
>TRBV7-9|TRBJ2-7
CASSLALTYEQYF
>TRBV27|TRBJ2-3
CASRPGLAGDTQYF
>TRBV2|TRBJ1-5
CASSVWGFNQPQHF
>TRBV7-2|TRBJ1-1
CASSFRSGVNTEAFF
>TRBV24-1|TRBJ1-2
CATSDLWSDGYTF
>TRBV18|TRBJ1-5
CASSPPGRLGQPQHF
>TRBV6-5|TRBJ1-1
CASRTTSPLAEAFF